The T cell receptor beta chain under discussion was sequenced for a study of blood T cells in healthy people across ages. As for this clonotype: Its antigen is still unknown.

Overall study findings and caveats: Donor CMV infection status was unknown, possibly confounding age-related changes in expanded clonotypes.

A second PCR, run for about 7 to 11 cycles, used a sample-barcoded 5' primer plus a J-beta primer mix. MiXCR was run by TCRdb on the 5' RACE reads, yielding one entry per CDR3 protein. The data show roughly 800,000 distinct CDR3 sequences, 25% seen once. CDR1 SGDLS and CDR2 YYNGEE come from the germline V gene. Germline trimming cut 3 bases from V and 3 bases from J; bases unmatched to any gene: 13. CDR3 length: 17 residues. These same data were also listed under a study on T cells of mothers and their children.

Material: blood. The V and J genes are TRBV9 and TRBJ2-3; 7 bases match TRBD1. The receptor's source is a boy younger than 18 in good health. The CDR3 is CASSAGLPGQTTDTQYF. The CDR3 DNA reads TGTGCCAGCAGCGCAGGATTACCGGGACAGACGACAGATACGCAGTATTTT.